These T cell receptor beta chains were read from a single sample in a study of response to subunit inactivated influenza vaccine. TCRdb re-called the RT-PCR reads with MiXCR, one entry per CDR3 protein. The sample carries roughly 650,000 distinct CDR3 sequences, 15% to 19% recorded once. Sequencing used PBMCs from blood, obtained 11 to 12 days after vaccination. Receptor source: a man in his fifties or sixties who received an inactivated influenza vaccine. The CDR3 runs from the conserved cysteine through the conserved F or W. D genes are given only for firm matches. The listing skips clone size in some rows; elsewhere it reads once, few, many or a size class.

J | D | size | V | DNA | CDR3
TRBJ2-3 | TRBD1 | . | TRBV27 | TGTGCCAGCAGTTTGGGGACAGGGGGCTGGACAGATACGCAGTATTTT | CASSLGTGGWTDTQYF
TRBJ1-1 | . | many | TRBV20-1 | TGCAGTGCTAGGGCAGCTTGGGGGGACACTGAAGCTTTCTTT | CSARAAWGDTEAFF
TRBJ2-5 | TRBD1 | few | TRBV5-1 | TGCGCCAGCAGCATCTCCGGGACAGGGGGCGCTTTGGAGACCCAGTACTTC | CASSISGTGGALETQYF
TRBJ2-6 | . | . | TRBV20-1 | TGCAGTGCACGCCCATACTCTGGGGCCAACGTCCTGACTTTC | CSARPYSGANVLTF
TRBJ2-4 | TRBD1 | . | TRBV13 | TGTGCCAGCAGCTGGGGACAGGGCGGCAAAAACATTCAGTACTTC | CASSWGQGGKNIQYF
TRBJ1-2 | . | many | TRBV7-9 | TGTGCCAGCAGCTTAGAATCGGCTGGGGGCTATGGCTACACCTTC | CASSLESAGGYGYTF
TRBJ1-5 | TRBD1 | few | TRBV7-6 | TGTGCCAGCAGCCCAGGGACAGCGTTTAATCAGCCCCAGCATTTT | CASSPGTAFNQPQHF
TRBJ2-7 | TRBD2 | . | TRBV20-1 | TGCAGTGCTAACGGACTAGCGGGTTGGGCCTACGAGCAGTACTTC | CSANGLAGWAYEQYF
TRBJ2-7 | TRBD1 | few | TRBV28 | TGTGCCAGCAGAATGACAGGGCAGGCCTACGAGCAGTACTTC | CASRMTGQAYEQYF
TRBJ2-2 | TRBD2 | . | TRBV7-6 | TGTGCCAGCAGCCCCCTAGCGGGAGGGCCAGCCCAGAACACCGGGGAGCTGTTTTTT | CASSPLAGGPAQNTGELFF
TRBJ2-5 | TRBD2 | . | TRBV6-5 | TGTGCCAGCAGTTACCGGGGACTAGCGGGACGAGAGACCCAGTACTTC | CASSYRGLAGRETQYF
TRBJ2-1 | . | . | TRBV19 | TGTGCCAGTAGTATAGGGAACCATGGCTACAATGAGCCGTTCTTC | CASSIGNHGYNEPFF
TRBJ2-7 | . | . | TRBV4-2 | TGTGCCAGCAGCCAAGATATCGTAGCGAATTCCTACGAGCAGTACTTC | CASSQDIVANSYEQYF
TRBJ2-5 | TRBD2 | . | TRBV9 | TGTGCCAGCAGCGGGCAACTAGCGGCGGGGGAGACCCAGTACTTC | CASSGQLAAGETQYF
TRBJ2-7 | . | . | TRBV2 | TGTGCCAGCAGGGGTCAGTTTTACGAGCAGCACTTC | CASRGQFYEQHF
TRBJ2-6 | . | few | TRBV29-1 | TGCAGCGTTGTTTCCTCTGGGGCCAACGTCCTGACTTTC | CSVVSSGANVLTF
TRBJ2-6 | . | few | TRBV9 | TGTGCCAGCAGCGTAAGTACCGGGAGCTCTGGGGCCAACGTCCTGACTTTC | CASSVSTGSSGANVLTF
TRBJ2-3 | . | few | TRBV15 | TGTGCCACCAGGGGGGTCACAGATACGCAGTATTTT | CATRGVTDTQYF
TRBJ2-3 | TRBD2 | . | TRBV6-5 | TGTGCCAGCAGTTCCCCGACACTAGCGTCTAGCACAGATACGCAGTATTTT | CASSSPTLASSTDTQYF
TRBJ2-1 | . | . | TRBV7-6 | TGTGCGAGCAAACCACCGGGCCCCCCAAATGAGCAGTTCTTC | CASKPPGPPNEQFF
TRBJ2-4 | TRBD2 | few | TRBV10-3 | TGTGCCATCAGTGGGGTGGCTAGCGGGGACGGAAACATTCAGTACTTC | CAISGVASGDGNIQYF
TRBJ2-1 | TRBD2 | many | TRBV19 | TGTGCCAGTAGTACCGGACTAGGCTCCTACAATGAGCAGTTCTTC | CASSTGLGSYNEQFF
TRBJ1-3 | . | many | TRBV29-1 | TGCAGCGTTTATTCGGACTCTGGAAACACCATATATTTT | CSVYSDSGNTIYF